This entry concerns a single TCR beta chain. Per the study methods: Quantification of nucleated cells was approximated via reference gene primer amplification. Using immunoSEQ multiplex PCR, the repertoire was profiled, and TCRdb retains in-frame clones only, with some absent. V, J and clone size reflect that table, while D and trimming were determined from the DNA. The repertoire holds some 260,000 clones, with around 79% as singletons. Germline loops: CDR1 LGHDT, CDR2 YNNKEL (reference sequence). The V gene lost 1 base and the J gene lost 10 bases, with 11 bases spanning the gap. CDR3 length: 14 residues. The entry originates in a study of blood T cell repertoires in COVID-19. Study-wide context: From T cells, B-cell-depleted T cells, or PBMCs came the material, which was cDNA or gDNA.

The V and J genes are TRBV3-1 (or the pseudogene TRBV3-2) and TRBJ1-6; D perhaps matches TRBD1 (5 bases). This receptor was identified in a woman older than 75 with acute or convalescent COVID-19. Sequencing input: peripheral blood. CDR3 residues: CASSQGEGNSPLHF. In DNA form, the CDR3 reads TGTGCCAGCAGCCAAGGGGAGGGGAACTCACCCCTCCACTTT.